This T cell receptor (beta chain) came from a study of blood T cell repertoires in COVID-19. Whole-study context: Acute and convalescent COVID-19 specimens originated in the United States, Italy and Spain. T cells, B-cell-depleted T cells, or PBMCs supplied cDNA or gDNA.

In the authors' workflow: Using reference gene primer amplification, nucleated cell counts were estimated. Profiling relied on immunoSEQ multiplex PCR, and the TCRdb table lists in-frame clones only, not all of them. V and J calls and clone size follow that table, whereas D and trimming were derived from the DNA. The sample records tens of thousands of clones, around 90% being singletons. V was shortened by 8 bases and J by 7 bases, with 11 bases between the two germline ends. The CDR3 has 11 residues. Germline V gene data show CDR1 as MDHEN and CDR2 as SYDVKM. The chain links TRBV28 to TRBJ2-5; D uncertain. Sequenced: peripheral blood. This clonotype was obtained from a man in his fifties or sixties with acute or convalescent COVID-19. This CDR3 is CASGNQATQYF. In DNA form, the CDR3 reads TGTGCCAGCGGAAACCAGGCGACCCAGTACTTC.